The 32 T cell receptor beta chains in this list originate from one sample, sequenced in a study of OX40 agonist ivuxolimab in advanced cancers. Using immunoSEQ multiplex PCR, the repertoire was profiled, and TCRdb retains in-frame clones only, with some absent. The sample consists of about 76,000 clones, around 86% of them appearing once. The specimen was CD4+ or CD8+ T cells sorted from blood, collected in a trial of the OX40 agonist ivuxolimab. The origin of the receptors is an adult with an advanced solid tumor such as melanoma, head and neck, liver or kidney cancer.

The chain joins TRBV7-9 to TRBJ2-7; tentatively, D is TRBD1 (5 bases). V was pared by 5 bases and J by 2 bases, with 19 bases between. Germline CDR1 SEHNR, CDR2 FQNEAQ (reference sequence). The CDR3 spans 16 residues. CDR3 in amino acids: CASSRIPTEKAYEQYF. CDR3 DNA sequence: TGTGCCAGCAGCCGAATCCCGACAGAAAAAGCCTACGAGCAGTACTTC.

The V gene is TRBV6-6, the J gene TRBJ2-3, with D perhaps matching TRBD2 (6 bases). Looked up from germline, CDR1 is MNHNY and CDR2 is SVGAGI (reference sequence). Trimming cost V 6 bases and J 8 bases, with 12 bases left between them. The CDR3 consists of 12 residues. The CDR3 reads CASRSGLGTQYF. The DNA for the CDR3 is TGTGCCAGCAGGTCGGGACTTGGTACGCAGTATTTT.

V and J are TRBV23-1 and TRBJ2-7; D may correspond to TRBD1 or TRBD2 (5 bases each). TRBV23-1 is given ORF status, its function remaining uncertain. The ends were cut back, 1 base at V and 7 bases at J, with 17 bases in the middle. The CDR3 has 15 amino acids. This CDR3 is CASSQLGERSGEQYF. The CDR3 region has the DNA TGCGCCAGCAGTCAATTGGGGGAAAGATCTGGGGAGCAGTACTTC.

This rearrangement joins TRBV5-4 to TRBJ1-1; tentatively, D is TRBD1 (5 bases). CDR1 and CDR2 from the germline V gene are SGHNT and YYREEE (reference sequence). V lost 2 bases to trimming and J lost 3 bases, with 11 bases between them. The CDR3 is made up of 14 amino acids. DNA for the CDR3: TGTGCCAGCAGCTTTTCTCGGGGGGACACTGAAGCTTTCTTT. This translates into CASSFSRGDTEAFF.

The chain combines TRBV27 with TRBJ2-5; 9 positions match TRBD1. V gave up 4 bases and J gave up 4 bases; unmatched junction bases: 4. This CDR3 contains 14 residues. CDR1 and CDR2 from the germline V gene are MNHEY and SMNVEV (reference sequence). The CDR3 nucleotides are TGTGCCAGCAGTTCCGGACAGGGGCGAGAGACCCAGTACTTC. Residues: CASSSGQGRETQYF.

This rearrangement joins TRBV6-5 to TRBJ1-2; D might be TRBD1 (5 bases). The CDR3 runs to 12 residues. V was cut by 10 bases and J by 8 bases, with 17 bases left in between. Looked up from germline, CDR1 is MNHEY and CDR2 is SVGAGI. The CDR3 sequence is CATLEGWGGYTF. DNA of the CDR3: TGTGCCACCTTGGAGGGTTGGGGGGGCTACACCTTC.

CDR3 region: CASSQDRRNYEQYF. The CDR3 DNA follows: TGTGCCAGCAGCCAAGACCGACGGAACTACGAGCAGTACTTC. V usage is TRBV4-2 and J usage is TRBJ2-7; no clear D gene. The CDR3 has 14 residues. The germline gives CDR1 LGHNA, CDR2 YNFKEQ. The V gene lost 0 bases and the J gene lost 3 bases, with 9 bases spanning the gap.

The gene calls are TRBV7-3 and TRBJ1-2, with no clear D. Germline CDR1 SGHTA, CDR2 FQGTGA. Deletions cut 6 bases from V and 3 bases from J, with 11 bases between. The CDR3 length is 13 residues. CDR3 sequence reads: CASSSTPDYGYTF. The CDR3, as DNA: TGTGCCAGCAGTTCGACTCCGGACTATGGCTACACCTTC.

The chain recombines TRBV28 with TRBJ1-4; 8 bases map to TRBD1. Germline CDR1 is MDHEN and CDR2 is SYDVKM. The J segment lost 7 bases and the V segment lost 1 base, leaving 14 bases of the junction unmatched. The CDR3 sequence is 18 residues long. The CDR3 region has the DNA TGTGCCAGCAGTTTATCTCAGGGGGCGATGCCCGCTATTGAAAAACTGTTTTTT. Translated, it gives CASSLSQGAMPAIEKLFF.

This clone was seen once. The chain combines TRBV7-9 with TRBJ2-1; TRBD1 or TRBD2 may be the D gene (5 bases each). Trimming removed 4 bases at V and 0 bases at J, with 10 bases between. In germline, CDR1 is SEHNR, CDR2 FQNEAQ (reference sequence). This CDR3 has 15 residues. The CDR3 DNA follows: TGTGCCAGCAGCTCCTCTGGGACCTCCTACAATGAGCAGTTCTTC. It translates to CASSSSGTSYNEQFF. Full variable domain (remainder filled in from reference TRBV7-9 and TRBJ2-1): DTGVSQNPRHKITKRGQNVTFRCDPISEHNRLYWYRQTLGQGPEFLTYFQNEAQLEKSRLLSDRFSAERPKGSFSTLEIQRTEQGDSAMYLCASSSSGTSYNEQFFGPGTRLTVL.

The rearrangement uses TRBV7-3 and TRBJ2-6, with 7 bases fitting TRBD1. From germline, CDR1 is SGHTA and CDR2 FQGTGA. Trimming at V came to 5 bases and at J to 0 bases, leaving 7 bases not matched to a gene. The CDR3 is made up of 17 amino acids. CDR3 in DNA: TGTGCCAGCAGCCAGACAGGGACCAGCTCTGGGGCCAACGTCCTGACTTTC. Translated: CASSQTGTSSGANVLTF.

This clone was seen a handful of times. The chain joins TRBV7-2 to TRBJ2-1, with D possibly called TRBD1 or TRBD2 (7 bases each). This CDR3 has 15 residues. Germline V gene data show CDR1 as SGHTA and CDR2 as FQGNSA. V lost 5 bases and J 8 bases, leaving 19 bases between the germline ends. CDR3 nucleotide sequence: TGTGCCAGCAGCCCATCAGGGGGGGAGCCCGATGAGCAGTTCTTC. Residues: CASSPSGGEPDEQFF. The full variable domain, completed using reference TRBV7-2 and TRBJ2-1, is GAGVSQSPSNKVTEKGKDVELRCDPISGHTALYWYRQSLGQGLEFLIYFQGNSAPDKSGLPSDRFSAERTGGSVSTLTIQRTQQEDSAVYLCASSPSGGEPDEQFFGPGTRLTVL.

The V gene is TRBV19, the J gene TRBJ1-3; D is uncertain. The CDR3 consists of 15 residues. Germline assignment: CDR1 LNHDA and CDR2 SQIVND (reference sequence). V shed 1 base and J shed 0 bases, with 7 bases lying between them. CDR3 amino acids: CASSIGGSSGNTIYF. The CDR3 nucleotides read TGTGCCAGTAGTATAGGAGGGAGCTCTGGAAACACCATATATTTT.

This clone was detected only once. The chain recombines TRBV9 with TRBJ1-1; the match to TRBD1 covers 8 bases. From germline, CDR1 is SGDLS and CDR2 YYNGEE. The CDR3 is 16 amino acids. Unmatched junction bases numbered 13, after V lost 0 bases and J lost 9 bases. CDR3 protein: CASSVGGDPRTGKAFF. In nucleotides, the CDR3 is TGTGCCAGCAGCGTAGGGGGGGATCCGAGGACAGGGAAAGCTTTCTTT. The variable domain in full, with the rest retrieved from reference TRBV9 and TRBJ1-1, is DSGVTQTPKHLITATGQRVTLRCSPRSGDLSVYWYQQSLDQGLQFLIQYYNGEERAKGNILERFSAQQFPDLHSELNLSSLELGDSALYFCASSVGGDPRTGKAFFGQGTRLTVV.

The chain recombines TRBV18 with TRBJ1-1; no clear D gene. Germline assignment: CDR1 KGHSH and CDR2 LQKENI. Deletions cut 6 bases from V and 1 base from J, with 9 bases between. The CDR3 length is 13 residues. The CDR3 spells CASSSGGNTEAFF. CDR3 coding DNA: TGTGCCAGCTCCTCCGGTGGGAACACTGAAGCTTTCTTT.

The chain uses TRBV30 and TRBJ1-1, with 7 bases identical to TRBD1. The V gene end was trimmed by 3 bases and the J gene end by 2 bases; junction bases not matched to a gene: 3. Germline values: CDR1 GTSNPN, CDR2 SVGIG (reference sequence). The CDR3 is made up of 13 amino acids. Here the CDR3 DNA reads TGTGCCTGGAGCCGACAGGGAAACACTGAAGCTTTCTTT. This translates into CAWSRQGNTEAFF.

The V call is TRBV19, the J call TRBJ2-1; 8 nucleotides align to TRBD2. This CDR3 is 17 amino acids long. With 5 bases clipped from V and 8 bases from J, the junction kept 17 bases outside the gene matches. Germline V gene lookup returns CDR1 LNHDA and CDR2 SQIVND (reference sequence). The chain's CDR3 is CASSRPGGWRERYEQFF. The CDR3 DNA reads as TGTGCCAGTAGTCGACCGGGGGGGTGGCGGGAGAGGTATGAGCAGTTCTTC.

The genes are TRBV7-6 and TRBJ1-3; 9 bases agree with TRBD1. J gave up 8 bases and V 5 bases, and 10 bases lay outside the gene matches. Germline loops: CDR1 SGHVS, CDR2 FNYEAQ. CDR3 length equals 15 residues. The CDR3 DNA sequence: TGTGCCAGCAGCCCTCCCGGGACAGGGTTATACACCATATATTTT. Residues: CASSPPGTGLYTIYF. The variable domain in full, completed from reference TRBV7-6 and TRBJ1-3, reads GAGVSQSPRYKVTKRGQDVALRCDPISGHVSLYWYRQALGQGPEFLTYFNYEAQQDKSGLPNDRFSAERPEGSISTLTIQRTEQRDSAMYRCASSPPGTGLYTIYFGEGSWLTVV.

The chain has TRBV4-3 and TRBJ2-1; D is perhaps TRBD1 (5 bases). Germline values: CDR1 LGHNA, CDR2 YSLEER. V was shortened by 0 bases and J by 5 bases, with 8 bases between the two germline ends. This CDR3 contains 14 residues. The CDR3 DNA reads as TGCGCCAGCAGCCAAGATATAGGGGACAATGAGCAGTTCTTC. Amino acid sequence: CASSQDIGDNEQFF.

The V gene is TRBV9, the J gene TRBJ2-1; maybe TRBD2 (7 bases). CDR3 length equals 16 residues. Per germline, CDR1 SGDLS and CDR2 YYNGEE. V lost 0 bases and J lost 9, with 19 bases in between. Here the CDR3 reads CASSVGGERGAGEQFF. Here the CDR3 DNA reads TGTGCCAGCAGCGTAGGTGGAGAACGGGGGGCGGGTGAGCAGTTCTTC.

The genes are TRBV6-5 and TRBJ2-5, with 10 bases that match TRBD2. Germline values: CDR1 MNHEY, CDR2 SVGAGI. The CDR3 covers 15 residues. V dropped 6 bases and J dropped 0; count of bases not matched to a gene: 4. The CDR3 spells CASRRTSGNQETQYF. The CDR3 nucleotides read TGTGCCAGCAGACGGACTAGCGGAAACCAAGAGACCCAGTACTTC.

This chain's CDR3 is CASSIVRERGDTDTQYF. The CDR3 DNA follows: TGTGCCAGTAGTATAGTCCGGGAGCGGGGGGACACAGATACGCAGTATTTT. The chain employs TRBV19 and TRBJ2-3, with TRBD2 identical over 9 bases. Germline V gene sequence: CDR1 LNHDA, CDR2 SQIVND (reference sequence). The V gene end was trimmed by 1 base and the J gene end by 2 bases; junction bases not matched to a gene: 7. CDR3 length equals 17 residues.

The chain employs TRBV9 and TRBJ1-4; 9 bases align to TRBD1. Germline loops: CDR1 SGDLS, CDR2 YYNGEE. Losses at the gene ends were 6 bases for V and 7 bases for J; bases not matched to a gene: 13. The CDR3 is 16 amino acids. CDR3 DNA: TGTGCCAGCACCCGGACAGGGGTGGAGTCAGGTGAAAAACTGTTTTTT. This encodes CASTRTGVESGEKLFF.

The chain uses TRBV7-8 and TRBJ1-1, with TRBD1 as a possible D gene (5 bases). The V end lost 5 bases, the J end lost 8 bases, and 9 bases lay between the germline ends. The CDR3 totals 11 residues. Germline V gives CDR1 SGHVS, CDR2 FQNEAQ. The CDR3 region has the DNA TGTGCCAGCAGCGTCCGGGGGGAAGCTTTCTTT. Translating it yields CASSVRGEAFF.

This clone was seen a handful of times. J is TRBJ1-6 and V is TRBV7-8, with D maybe TRBD1 (5 bases). The CDR3 sequence is 17 residues long. Germline values: CDR1 SGHVS, CDR2 FQNEAQ. Trimming stripped 1 base from V and 5 bases from J, with 15 bases between. This chain's CDR3 is CASSLGGRGTDNSPLHF. The CDR3 nucleotides are TGTGCCAGCAGCTTAGGGGGTCGGGGCACAGATAATTCACCCCTCCACTTT.

The rearrangement links TRBV18 to TRBJ2-1; 10 nucleotides match TRBD2. This CDR3 is 15 amino acids long. Looked up from germline, CDR1 is KGHSH and CDR2 is LQKENI. With V trimmed by 1 base and J by 6 bases, 3 bases remained unmatched. The CDR3 protein is CASSPRASGSNEQFF. CDR3 DNA: TGTGCCAGCTCACCACGAGCTAGCGGGAGCAATGAGCAGTTCTTC.

On this clone itself: The sample has other DNA sequences that encode this CDR3 too. This sequence joins TRBV6-5 and TRBJ1-2; tentatively, D is TRBD1 (5 bases). Germline values: CDR1 MNHEY, CDR2 SVGAGI. The CDR3 length is 14 residues. The ends were cut back, 3 bases at V and 3 bases at J, with 11 bases in the middle. The CDR3 nucleotides are TGTGCCAGCAGTTATGGGGGGAGGGACTATGGCTACACCTTC. This translates into CASSYGGRDYGYTF.

This chain connects TRBV5-4 to TRBJ2-1; D call uncertain. Trimming took off 3 bases at V and 9 bases at J, with 10 bases between the two ends. The V gene's germline CDR1 is SGHNT and CDR2 YYREEE (reference sequence). This CDR3 region has 12 residues. The DNA for the CDR3 is TGTGCCAGCAGCTCGACAAGAAGTGAGCAGTTCTTC. Its translation is CASSSTRSEQFF.

This rearrangement joins TRBV27 to TRBJ1-1; 7 bases agree with TRBD1. The CDR3 contains 15 residues. In germline, CDR1 is MNHEY, CDR2 SMNVEV (reference sequence). V dropped 4 bases and J dropped 5; count of bases not matched to a gene: 10. CDR3 amino acids: CASSSTGAGGTEAFF. The CDR3 DNA is TGTGCCAGCAGTTCAACAGGGGCCGGGGGTACTGAAGCTTTCTTT.

This chain joins TRBV5-4 and TRBJ1-2; 8 bases match TRBD1. This CDR3 is 14 amino acids long. Germline CDR1 is SGHNT and CDR2 is YYREEE (reference sequence). V was clipped by 0 bases and J by 4 bases; unmatched bases: 2. As DNA, the CDR3 is TGTGCCAGCAGCTTGGTCCAGGGGGCCTATGGCTACACCTTC. Amino acid sequence: CASSLVQGAYGYTF. Together with reference TRBV5-4 and TRBJ1-2, the CDR3 gives the full variable domain: ETGVTQSPTHLIKTRGQQVTLRCSSQSGHNTVSWYQQALGQGPQFIFQYYREEENGRGNFPPRFSGLQFPNYSSELNVNALELDDSALYLCASSLVQGAYGYTFGSGTRLTVV.

This chain uses TRBV6-5 with TRBJ1-2; a weak D match, TRBD1 (6 bases). The CDR3 runs 14 residues. Deletions cut 5 bases from V and 1 base from J, with 11 bases between. CDR1 is MNHEY, CDR2 SVGAGI, per germline. CDR3 loop: CASSLNRVNYGYTF. CDR3 nucleotides: TGTGCCAGCAGTCTCAACAGGGTTAACTATGGCTACACCTTC.

The CDR3: CASSQDRIASYEQYF. For the CDR3, the DNA is TGTGCCAGCAGCCAAGACCGAATAGCATCCTACGAGCAGTACTTC. The rearrangement uses TRBV4-2 and TRBJ2-7; D remains unclear. V was trimmed by 0 bases and J by 1 base, leaving 10 bases between them. Germline assignment: CDR1 LGHNA and CDR2 YNFKEQ. The CDR3 totals 15 residues.